The next 27 T cell receptor beta chains were all read from a single sample in a study of cytomegalovirus exposure and HLA in healthy donors. Researchers ran the PCR with 60 Vbeta and 13 Jbeta primers. The protocol was immunoSEQ multiplex PCR, while the TCRdb copy is restricted to in-frame clones and leaves out a portion. The table shows roughly 150,000 clones, with 80% to 90% occurring only once. Sequenced: PBMCs. The receptor set was obtained from a male donor in good health and CMV-seronegative.

The chain has TRBV30 and TRBJ1-2, with D hard to call. Per germline, CDR1 GTSNPN and CDR2 SVGIG (reference sequence). V gave up 0 bases and J gave up 0 bases, with 14 bases separating them. This CDR3 region has 16 residues. CDR3 in amino acids: CAWSVLPTVPNYGYTF. DNA for the CDR3: TGTGCCTGGAGTGTATTACCAACAGTGCCTAACTATGGCTACACCTTC.

The chain has TRBV19 and TRBJ1-3; D perhaps matches TRBD1 (6 bases). Trimming shortened V by 5 bases and J by 4 bases, and 15 bases separated the two germline ends. This CDR3 has 15 amino acids. Looked up from germline, CDR1 is LNHDA and CDR2 is SQIVND (reference sequence). The CDR3 here is CASSHLPDRGNTIYF. The CDR3 nucleotides read TGTGCCAGTAGTCACCTTCCGGACAGAGGAAACACCATATATTTT.

The chain carries TRBV28 and TRBJ2-2; TRBD2 is a possible D gene (6 bases). Germline values: CDR1 MDHEN, CDR2 SYDVKM. V lost 7 bases to trimming and J lost 5 bases, with 20 bases between them. This CDR3 has 16 amino acids. Written as DNA, the CDR3 is TGTGCCAGCACCCCACGCGGGGCAGGGCGGACCGGGGAGCTGTTTTTT. As protein: CASTPRGAGRTGELFF.

V is TRBV21-1 and J is TRBJ2-7; TRBD1, as called in the table, went unchecked against the DNA. TRBV21-1 is noted as a pseudogene. The CDR3 totals 14 residues. In nucleotides, the CDR3 is TGTGCCAGCAGCAAAGTGTCACAGGGCTACGAGCAGTACTTC. Its protein product is CASSKVSQGYEQYF.

The V gene is TRBV29-1, the J gene TRBJ2-1; weak D call: TRBD1 (6 bases). Trimming removed 4 bases at V and 0 bases at J, with 13 bases between. Per germline, CDR1 SQVTM and CDR2 ANQGSEA. The CDR3 runs to 15 residues. This CDR3 reads CSVAVRGSSYNEQFF. The CDR3, as DNA: TGCAGCGTTGCTGTCAGGGGAAGCTCCTACAATGAGCAGTTCTTC.

The V and J genes are TRBV12-5 and TRBJ1-1; D ambiguous. Trimming removed 6 bases from V and 1 base from J, with 9 bases in between. This CDR3 is 13 amino acids long. Germline CDR1 and CDR2: LGHNT and FRNRAP. The CDR3 here is CASGREANTEAFF. The CDR3 coding sequence is TGTGCTAGTGGAAGGGAGGCGAACACTGAAGCTTTCTTT.

The chain recombines TRBV5-1 with TRBJ2-7, with D unresolved. The V end lost 2 bases, the J end lost 3 bases, and 9 bases lay between the germline ends. CDR1 is SGHRS, CDR2 YFSETQ, per germline. CDR3 length: 13 residues. The DNA of the CDR3 is TGCGCCAGCAGCTTAGAACAGTACTACGAGCAGTACTTC. This sequence encodes CASSLEQYYEQYF.

V and J are TRBV30 and TRBJ1-4; 8 nucleotides agree with TRBD1. Germline V lookup: CDR1 GTSNPN, CDR2 SVGIG (reference sequence). The CDR3 has 13 amino acids. Trimming at V came to 1 base and at J to 5 bases, leaving 0 bases not matched to a gene. CDR3 region: CAWSGTGNEKLFF. The CDR3 coding sequence is TGTGCCTGGAGTGGGACAGGGAATGAAAAACTGTTTTTT.

This chain connects TRBV4-2 to TRBJ1-6; D is undetermined. V was trimmed by 0 bases and J by 5 bases, leaving 14 bases between them. Germline V gives CDR1 LGHNA, CDR2 YNFKEQ. The CDR3 sequence is 17 residues long. This chain's CDR3 is CASSQDFASANNSPLHF. DNA of the CDR3: TGTGCCAGCAGCCAAGATTTTGCGAGCGCTAATAATTCACCCCTCCACTTT.

V gene TRBV7-2 combines with J gene TRBJ2-5; 8 nucleotides agree with TRBD1. V lost 5 bases and J lost 7; bases outside the gene matches: 9. The CDR3 has 14 residues. Germline assignment: CDR1 SGHTA and CDR2 FQGNSA. The CDR3 protein is CASSRDRWGGTQYF. CDR3 in DNA: TGTGCCAGCAGCCGGGACAGGTGGGGTGGGACCCAGTACTTC.

J is TRBJ2-1 and V is TRBV7-3; possible D gene TRBD2, 6 bases. Germline V gives CDR1 SGHTA, CDR2 FQGTGA. V gave up 5 bases and J gave up 0 bases, with 11 bases separating them. The CDR3 spans 15 residues. CDR3 protein: CASSPRGSSYNEQFF. As DNA, the CDR3 is TGTGCCAGCAGCCCGCGGGGTAGCTCCTACAATGAGCAGTTCTTC.

This clone was seen more than once but under ten times. The chain recombines TRBV7-9 with TRBJ1-2; 7 bases are a match to TRBD1. J was trimmed by 4 bases and V by 4 bases; bases with no gene match: 12. Germline V CDR1 and CDR2: SEHNR, FQNEAQ (reference sequence). This CDR3 region has 16 residues. As DNA, the CDR3 is TGTGCCAGCAGCTCTGACAGGGCCCAAGAATTCTATGGCTACACCTTC. This sequence encodes CASSSDRAQEFYGYTF. The full variable domain, with the rest looked up from reference TRBV7-9 and TRBJ1-2, is DTGVSQNPRHKITKRGQNVTFRCDPISEHNRLYWYRQTLGQGPEFLTYFQNEAQLEKSRLLSDRFSAERPKGSFSTLEIQRTEQGDSAMYLCASSSDRAQEFYGYTFGSGTRLTVV.

The chain joins TRBV10-3 to TRBJ1-4; 7 bases line up with TRBD1. CDR3 size: 14 residues. The V segment lost 6 bases and the J segment 0 bases; nucleotides outside the gene matches: 1. Germline values: CDR1 ENHRY, CDR2 SYGVKD. The CDR3 DNA sequence: TGTGCCATCAGGGGGACAGCAACTAATGAAAAACTGTTTTTT. It translates to CAIRGTATNEKLFF.

The chain links TRBV19 to TRBJ2-7; 7 nucleotides match TRBD1. Germline V lookup: CDR1 LNHDA, CDR2 SQIVND (reference sequence). The CDR3 has 13 residues. V lost 5 bases, J lost 6 bases, and 7 bases stayed unmatched. CDR3 sequence reads: CASSPRQGSEQYF. The CDR3, as DNA: TGTGCCAGTAGTCCCCGACAGGGATCCGAGCAGTACTTC.

The chain uses TRBV6-4 and TRBJ2-3; the D is unclear. The V gene lost 0 bases and the J gene lost 7 bases, with 5 bases spanning the gap. Germline CDR1 MRHNA, CDR2 SNTAGT. This CDR3 spans 12 amino acids. The CDR3 here is CASSDSRNTQYF. CDR3 in DNA: TGTGCCAGCAGTGACTCGCGAAATACGCAGTATTTT.

This chain uses TRBV18 with TRBJ2-7; 7 positions agree with TRBD1. Germline assignment: CDR1 KGHSH and CDR2 LQKENI. The CDR3 length is 16 residues. V trimming: 2 bases; J trimming: 4 bases; junction bases outside the gene matches: 11. CDR3 bases: TGTGCCAGCTCACCAGGACAGGAAGTTAGTATGTACGAGCAGTACTTC. Amino acids: CASSPGQEVSMYEQYF.

The chain recombines TRBV28 with TRBJ1-4; 7 bases fit TRBD1. Germline V gives CDR1 MDHEN, CDR2 SYDVKM. This CDR3 has 13 amino acids. The V and J ends lost 5 bases and 5 bases, in that order; junction bases with no gene match: 2. In DNA form, the CDR3 reads TGTGCCAGCAGTACAGGGGCCAATGAAAAACTGTTTTTT. It encodes CASSTGANEKLFF.

J is TRBJ2-2 and V is TRBV7-9; 7 bases are shared with TRBD2. The ends lost 5 bases at V and 1 base at J; junction bases unmatched: 10. CDR1 is SEHNR and CDR2 is FQNEAQ in the germline V gene (reference sequence). CDR3 length equals 17 residues. CDR3 DNA sequence: TGTGCCAGCAGCCCCCCTACTAGCGCCCAGAACACCGGGGAGCTGTTTTTT. Protein product: CASSPPTSAQNTGELFF.

The chain combines TRBV6-5 with TRBJ1-2; weak D call: TRBD1 (6 bases). Trimming took off 6 bases at V and 1 base at J, with 6 bases between the two ends. CDR1 is MNHEY, CDR2 SVGAGI, per germline. This CDR3 has 12 residues. The DNA of the CDR3 is TGTGCCAGCAGGGACAGTAACTATGGCTACACCTTC. Translated, it gives CASRDSNYGYTF.

This clone appeared once. The chain recombines TRBV7-9 with TRBJ1-5, with D perhaps matching TRBD1 (5 bases). V shed 5 bases and J shed 0 bases, with 8 bases lying between them. Per germline, CDR1 SEHNR and CDR2 FQNEAQ (reference sequence). The CDR3 is made up of 14 amino acids. The CDR3 is CASSEGVSNQPQHF. CDR3 nucleotide sequence: TGTGCCAGCAGCGAAGGGGTTAGCAATCAGCCCCAGCATTTT.

This clone came up once. V gene TRBV5-6 combines with J gene TRBJ2-7, with D perhaps TRBD1 (5 bases). There are 14 residues in the CDR3. Germline values: CDR1 SGHDT, CDR2 YYEEEE. Trimming stripped 1 base from V and 1 base from J, with 9 bases between. The CDR3 DNA sequence: TGTGCCAGCAGCTTGTTTACAGGTTCCTACGAGCAGTACTTC. The encoded protein is CASSLFTGSYEQYF.

The chain recombines TRBV5-4 with TRBJ2-1; 13 nucleotides agree with TRBD2. V was pared by 7 bases and J by 0 bases, with 10 bases of the junction left unmatched. The CDR3 consists of 18 residues. The germline gives CDR1 SGHNT, CDR2 YYREEE (reference sequence). CDR3: CASPKGLAGLSSYNEQFF. The CDR3 DNA sequence: TGTGCCAGCCCCAAGGGACTAGCGGGGCTTAGCTCCTACAATGAGCAGTTCTTC.

The chain combines TRBV4-1 with TRBJ1-5, with a possible D match to TRBD1 (6 bases). Trimming took off 0 bases at V and 3 bases at J, with 12 bases between the two ends. The CDR3 has 16 amino acids. Germline CDR1 is MGHRA and CDR2 is YSYEKL. The DNA of the CDR3 is TGCGCCAGCAGCCAAGAGGGGGGGGCGGTCAATCAGCCCCAGCATTTT. It translates to CASSQEGGAVNQPQHF.

The chain carries TRBV6-5 and TRBJ2-5; 9 bases line up with TRBD2. Trimming removed 1 base from V and 2 bases from J; junction bases left unmatched: 2. Germline values: CDR1 MNHEY, CDR2 SVGAGI. CDR3 size: 15 residues. The DNA for the CDR3 is TGTGCCAGCAGTTACTTGGCGGGGGGGCAAGAGACCCAGTACTTC. Translated: CASSYLAGGQETQYF.

The J gene is TRBJ2-3, the V gene TRBV29-1, with a tentative D call TRBD1 (5 bases). CDR1 is SQVTM, CDR2 ANQGSEA, per germline. V was shortened by 3 bases and J by 4 bases, with 17 bases between the two germline ends. This CDR3 is 15 amino acids long. The CDR3 DNA sequence: TGCAGCGTTGACATGGATGCCAGGGCTCCAGATACGCAGTATTTT. Protein: CSVDMDARAPDTQYF.

This clone came up a few times. The rearrangement uses TRBV6-5 and TRBJ1-2, with a possible D match to TRBD1 (6 bases). In germline, CDR1 is MNHEY, CDR2 SVGAGI. The CDR3 spans 13 residues. The V end was cut by 8 bases, the J end by 8 bases, with 18 bases between. This CDR3 reads CASGDRQAKGYTF. DNA for the CDR3: TGTGCCAGCGGCGATCGACAGGCTAAGGGCTACACCTTC.

V and J are TRBV5-4 and TRBJ1-2, with 8 bases aligning to TRBD1. The germline gives CDR1 SGHNT, CDR2 YYREEE (reference sequence). V dropped 3 bases and J dropped 6; count of bases not matched to a gene: 10. The CDR3 loop spans 15 amino acids. The CDR3 DNA follows: TGTGCCAGCAGCTGGACGAGGGGGACAGGACATGGCTACACCTTC. It yields the protein CASSWTRGTGHGYTF. The whole variable domain, filled in from reference TRBV5-4 and TRBJ1-2, reads ETGVTQSPTHLIKTRGQQVTLRCSSQSGHNTVSWYQQALGQGPQFIFQYYREEENGRGNFPPRFSGLQFPNYSSELNVNALELDDSALYLCASSWTRGTGHGYTFGSGTRLTVV.